Following are 28 T cell receptor beta chains from one sample sequenced in a study of blood T cells in healthy people across ages. Primers used in a second PCR of about 6 to 11 cycles were a sample-barcoded 5' primer and a J-beta primer mix. Via MiXCR, TCRdb re-called the 5' RACE reads, giving one row per CDR3 protein. The sample has around 1,500,000 distinct CDR3 sequences; approximately 42% are singletons. Source material: blood. Receptors originate from a young woman in good health.

The chain couples TRBV5-6 to TRBJ2-3; D call uncertain. Germline V gene data show CDR1 as SGHDT and CDR2 as YYEEEE. The CDR3 contains 19 residues. The V end was cut by 4 bases, the J end by 0 bases, with 24 bases between. The CDR3 nucleotides read TGTGCCAGCAGCCTTCGGACGGTTGAGATCAGGACCAGCACAGATACGCAGTATTTT. Its protein is CASSLRTVEIRTSTDTQYF.

The CDR3 spells CASSLDSGSPPEQFF. For the CDR3, the DNA is TGTGCCAGCAGTTTAGATAGCGGGAGCCCCCCAGAGCAGTTCTTC. The chain recombines TRBV12-3 or TRBV12-4 with TRBJ2-1; TRBD2 matches 9 bases. Trimming took 1 base from V and 10 from J; bases not matched to a gene: 8. The CDR3 is 15 amino acids.

The chain carries TRBV12-3 or TRBV12-4 and TRBJ2-3, with 9 bases that match TRBD2. The CDR3 length is 16 residues. V lost 3 bases, J lost 4 bases, and 8 bases stayed unmatched. CDR3 DNA: TGTGCCAGCAGTTTTATTGCGGGGGGGAGACCAGATACGCAGTATTTT. This translates into CASSFIAGGRPDTQYF.

As for this clonotype: The junction does not match germline at one end; this may be a read error. The chain links TRBV2 to TRBJ1-2, with D possibly being TRBD1 (5 bases). This CDR3 is 15 amino acids long. Germline loops: CDR1 SNHLY, CDR2 FYNNEI. This CDR3 is CAGSEVRGQGSGYTF. DNA of the CDR3: TGTGCCGGCAGTGAAGTCAGAGGGCAGGGTAGCGGCTACACCTTC.

This clonotype was recorded a few times. V is TRBV29-1 and J is TRBJ2-1, with D hard to call. The V end lost 3 bases, the J end lost 8 bases, and 8 bases lay between the germline ends. The length of the CDR3 is 11 residues. Germline CDR1 and CDR2: SQVTM and ANQGSEA. The CDR3 DNA follows: TGCAGCGTTGAGGCCCAAGATGAGCAGTTCTTC. It encodes CSVEAQDEQFF.

This rearrangement joins TRBV20-1 to TRBJ2-1; D is undetermined. TRBJ2-7 matches the DNA end more closely, so the J call is doubtful. The CDR3 loop spans 15 amino acids. CDR1 DFQATT and CDR2 SNEGSKA come from the germline V gene (reference sequence). The CDR3 sequence is CSSRTAMGSYNEQYF. The DNA of the CDR3 is TGCAGCTCCCGGACCGCTATGGGCTCCTACAATGAGCAGTACTTC.

The chain recombines TRBV7-9 with TRBJ2-5; possibly TRBD2 for D (6 bases). V dropped 5 bases and J dropped 9 bases, with 10 bases sitting between them. Germline V lookup: CDR1 SEHNR, CDR2 FQNEAQ (reference sequence). The CDR3 runs to 11 residues. For the CDR3, the DNA is TGTGCCAGCAGCCCTGGAGGGGCCCAGTACTTC. It codes for CASSPGGAQYF.

This clonotype was observed a few times. The CDR3 DNA reads TGCAGCGTAGCCTCGGGACAGGGTCCTAATGAGCAGTACTTC. Its protein is CSVASGQGPNEQYF. V and J are TRBV29-1 and TRBJ2-7, with TRBD1 matching over 9 bases. Germline V gene data show CDR1 as SQVTM and CDR2 as ANQGSEA. Germline trimming cut 6 bases from V and 7 bases from J; bases unmatched to any gene: 13. The CDR3 loop spans 14 amino acids.

A few counts support this clonotype. V usage is TRBV20-1 and J usage is TRBJ2-1; weak D call: TRBD2 (6 bases). Germline V CDR1 and CDR2: DFQATT, SNEGSKA (reference sequence). This CDR3 spans 12 amino acids. Trimming left V 6 bases short and J 4 bases short, with 10 bases between. CDR3 protein: CSAVGRYNEQFF. The CDR3 coding sequence is TGCAGTGCAGTCGGGAGATACAATGAGCAGTTCTTC.

This clonotype was seen a few times. The genes are TRBV2 and TRBJ1-2; D gene uncertain. Germline-derived CDR1 and CDR2 are SNHLY and FYNNEI. V was clipped by 5 bases and J by 6 bases, with 19 bases between them. The CDR3 totals 15 residues. CDR3 DNA: TGTGCCAGCAGTCCCCGTGGACGGAACTCTAATGGCTACACCTTC. Translating it yields CASSPRGRNSNGYTF.

The chain links TRBV20-1 to TRBJ2-7; possibly TRBD2 for D (5 bases). The CDR3 sequence is 13 residues long. In germline, CDR1 is DFQATT, CDR2 SNEGSKA (reference sequence). V lost 5 bases and J 0 bases, leaving 11 bases between the germline ends. The CDR3 region has the DNA TGCAGTGCTGAATTAGGACTCTCCTACGAGCAGTACTTC. Protein product: CSAELGLSYEQYF.

The rearrangement links TRBV12-3 or TRBV12-4 to TRBJ1-6; 7 nucleotides align to TRBD1. With V trimmed by 5 bases and J by 8 bases, 15 bases remained unmatched. The CDR3 sequence is 17 residues long. The CDR3 loop reads CASSPIGVTGVHSPLHF. CDR3 DNA: TGTGCCAGCAGTCCTATAGGAGTCACAGGGGTTCATTCACCCCTCCACTTT.

V and J are TRBV9 and TRBJ2-7; TRBD2 is a possible D gene (6 bases). Germline CDR1 SGDLS, CDR2 YYNGEE. The CDR3 is 14 amino acids. V was trimmed by 4 bases and J by 4 bases, leaving 15 bases between them. The CDR3 sequence is CASSTAGILYEQYF. CDR3 coding DNA: TGTGCCAGCAGCACTGCGGGGATCTTGTACGAGCAGTACTTC.

This clonotype was recorded a few times. The chain links TRBV9 to TRBJ2-7; D not certain. From germline, CDR1 is SGDLS and CDR2 YYNGEE. Trimming pared 0 bases from V and 5 bases from J, leaving 9 bases between. The CDR3 covers 13 residues. The CDR3 sequence: CASSVAWDDEQYF. The CDR3 DNA follows: TGTGCCAGCAGCGTAGCGTGGGATGACGAGCAGTACTTC.

This clonotype was picked up a small number of times. The CDR3, as DNA: TGTGCCAGCAGCCAAGATTATAATGGATTGAACACTGAAGCTTTCTTT. This gives the protein CASSQDYNGLNTEAFF. The chain has TRBV4-2 and TRBJ1-1; no definite D call. Per the germline V gene, CDR1 is LGHNA and CDR2 is YNFKEQ. V was clipped by 0 bases and J by 0 bases, with 11 bases between them. CDR3 size: 16 residues.

The chain is built from TRBV20-1 and TRBJ2-5, with D perhaps assigned TRBD1 or TRBD2 (7 bases each). Trimming shortened V by 3 bases and J by 1 base, and 12 bases separated the two germline ends. The germline V gene has CDR1 DFQATT and CDR2 SNEGSKA (reference sequence). This CDR3 has 14 residues. This CDR3 reads CSARSRGGQETQYF. The CDR3 DNA reads TGCAGTGCTAGGTCCAGGGGGGGCCAAGAGACCCAGTACTTC.

The chain links TRBV14 to TRBJ2-3; 15 bases match TRBD2. Germline lookup yields CDR1 SGHDN and CDR2 FVKESK. This CDR3 is 16 amino acids long. With 3 bases clipped from V and 7 bases from J, the junction kept 5 bases outside the gene matches. DNA of the CDR3: TGTGCCAGCAGCCACCCGGGACTAGCGGGAGGAAATACGCAGTATTTT. Protein: CASSHPGLAGGNTQYF.

This rearrangement joins TRBV20-1 to TRBJ2-7; D might be TRBD2 (6 bases). This CDR3 is built from 14 residues. V was pared by 1 base and J by 0 bases, with 10 bases between. Germline CDR1 is DFQATT and CDR2 is SNEGSKA (reference sequence). As DNA, the CDR3 is TGCAGTGCTAGAGGGGTGACTAGCTCCTACGAGCAGTACTTC. Amino acids: CSARGVTSSYEQYF.

The sample holds a few counts of this clonotype. The chain has TRBV5-5 and TRBJ1-2; 9 bases agree with TRBD1. The CDR3 totals 15 residues. V lost 4 bases, J lost 8 bases, and 12 bases stayed unmatched. Germline CDR1 SGHKS, CDR2 YYEKEE (reference sequence). As DNA, the CDR3 is TGTGCCAGCAGCCCTTCAGGACAGGGGTTAGGGGGCTACACCTTC. It specifies CASSPSGQGLGGYTF.

This clonotype was seen only a few times. The chain employs TRBV20-1 and TRBJ2-5, with 8 positions matching TRBD1. This CDR3 is 15 amino acids long. With V trimmed by 1 base and J by 2 bases, 6 bases remained unmatched. The germline CDR1 and CDR2 sequences are DFQATT and SNEGSKA (reference sequence). CDR3 sequence reads: CSARAPGGSQETQYF. The CDR3 bases are TGCAGTGCTAGAGCGCCAGGGGGCTCTCAAGAGACCCAGTACTTC.

This rearrangement joins TRBV18 to TRBJ1-1; no firm D call. The ends were cut back, 0 bases at V and 1 base at J, with 12 bases in the middle. The germline gives CDR1 KGHSH, CDR2 LQKENI. The CDR3 runs 16 residues. The CDR3 spells CASSPPSPRQNTEAFF. The DNA for the CDR3 is TGTGCCAGCTCACCACCGAGCCCACGACAGAACACTGAAGCTTTCTTT.

In regard to this clonotype: Mismatch with germline at one junction end may stem from a read error. V gene TRBV29-1 combines with J gene TRBJ2-7; 8 bases are shared with TRBD2. Germline V gene lookup returns CDR1 SQVTM and CDR2 ANQGSEA. This CDR3 contains 14 residues. CDR3 sequence reads: CNVDEGLGAYEQYF. The CDR3 nucleotides are TGCAACGTTGATGAGGGACTAGGGGCCTACGAGCAGTACTTC.

The table lists this clonotype with a few counts. This chain joins TRBV7-2 and TRBJ2-4, with TRBD2 as a possible D gene (6 bases). Germline CDR1 SGHTA, CDR2 FQGNSA. Trimming cost V 6 bases and J 8 bases, with 17 bases left between them. The CDR3 is 14 residues long. CDR3 in amino acids: CASSPGGGADIQYF. The CDR3 DNA reads as TGTGCCAGCAGTCCCGGTGGCGGGGCTGACATTCAGTACTTC.

This chain links TRBV9 with TRBJ2-6, with TRBD1 matching 9 bases. Germline V gene data show CDR1 as SGDLS and CDR2 as YYNGEE. The CDR3 is 13 residues long. V was pared by 4 bases and J by 13 bases, with 6 bases of the junction left unmatched. DNA for the CDR3: TGTGCCAGCAGCATGGGACAGGGCCCAGTCCTGACTTTC. It is translated as CASSMGQGPVLTF.

The V call is TRBV6-5, the J call TRBJ1-4; D may be TRBD1 (5 bases). The ends were cut back, 5 bases at V and 0 bases at J, with 13 bases in the middle. This CDR3 region has 16 residues. Germline V gene lookup returns CDR1 MNHEY and CDR2 SVGAGI. As DNA, the CDR3 is TGTGCCAGCAGTCCCCCACCGACAGCAACTAATGAAAAACTGTTTTTT. This encodes CASSPPPTATNEKLFF.

The chain is built from TRBV2 and TRBJ2-3, with TRBD1 identical over 7 bases. The CDR3 extends over 16 amino acids. Germline CDR1 and CDR2: SNHLY and FYNNEI. Trimming cost V 5 bases and J 1 base; bases outside gene matches: 9. CDR3 region: CASSRQGIGGTDTQYF. The CDR3 DNA follows: TGTGCCAGCAGTCGACAGGGTATCGGCGGCACAGATACGCAGTATTTT.

With respect to this clonotype: At one of its ends the junction is not consistent with the germline gene, which may arise from a read error. The rearrangement uses TRBV7-7 and TRBJ2-3, with D possibly matching TRBD2 (6 bases). Germline CDR1 reads SSHAT; CDR2 reads FNYEAQ (reference sequence). The CDR3 contains 18 residues. For the CDR3, the DNA is TGTGCTAGCAGCTTAAGAGTGTGGGGTGGCGGGGGCACAGATACGCAGTATTTT. Residues: CASSLRVWGGGGTDTQYF.

The CDR3 DNA sequence: TGTGCCAGCAGTTTATACATGGGGAGGAATGAGCAGTTCTTC. Protein product: CASSLYMGRNEQFF. J is TRBJ2-1 and V is TRBV27, with a possible D match to TRBD2 (6 bases). The CDR3 sequence is 14 residues long. Germline lookup yields CDR1 MNHEY and CDR2 SMNVEV (reference sequence). Trimming removed 1 base at V and 7 bases at J, with 11 bases between.